The rows below give T cell receptor beta chains drawn from one sample of a study of control samples from healthy donors and cancer patients. Here immunoSEQ multiplex PCR was the method, and the copy in TCRdb shows in-frame clones only, minus some. The sample gives about 130,000 clones, around 90% of which show up once; roughly 6% is in the top ten. Specimen: blood. The receptors shown here come from a young man in good health. CDR3s include the opening cysteine and the closing phenylalanine or tryptophan. The D gene is left open where the match is weak. Clone sizes are given selectively: once, few, many, or a class where the clone is expanded.

d_call	j_call	v_call	clone_size	cdr3_aa	cdr3_nt
.	TRBJ1-2	TRBV10-3	.	CAISGGPYGYTF	TGTGCCATCAGTGGGGGTCCCTATGGCTACACCTTC
.	TRBJ1-2	TRBV19	.	CASSIYGTDYGYTF	TGTGCCAGTAGTATATACGGGACTGACTATGGCTACACCTTC
.	TRBJ2-2	TRBV19	.	CASSILPSGTGELFF	TGTGCCAGTAGTATACTGCCCAGCGGTACCGGGGAGCTGTTTTTT
TRBD1	TRBJ2-5	TRBV7-2	.	CASSLRGQGQETQYF	TGTGCCAGCAGCTTACGGGGACAGGGCCAAGAGACCCAGTACTTC
.	TRBJ2-6	TRBV2	.	CANAPADNSNVLTF	TGTGCCAACGCCCCGGCAGACAACTCCAACGTCCTGACTTTC
TRBD1	TRBJ2-1	TRBV18	.	CASSPPGRGGSNEQFF	TGTGCCAGCTCACCGCCTGGGAGAGGGGGCTCAAATGAGCAGTTCTTC
.	TRBJ1-6	TRBV6-5	.	CASSPQGVNSPLHF	TGTGCCAGCAGCCCACAGGGTGTAAATTCACCCCTCCACTTT
TRBD1	TRBJ2-7	TRBV5-1	.	CASSLAQSAGGSYEQYF	TGCGCCAGCAGCTTGGCCCAGAGTGCAGGGGGCTCCTACGAGCAGTACTTC
TRBD1	TRBJ1-6	TRBV12-5	once	CASGPGQGHDSPLHF	TGTGCTAGTGGTCCTGGACAGGGGCACGATTCACCCCTCCACTTT
.	TRBJ2-5	TRBV5-6	.	CASIYLRDFQETQYF	TGTGCCAGCATATACTTGCGGGACTTTCAAGAGACCCAGTACTTC
.	TRBJ2-3	TRBV3-1/TRBV3-2	.	CASSHRAPDTQYF	TGTGCCAGCAGCCATCGTGCGCCAGATACGCAGTATTTT
.	TRBJ1-2	TRBV19	.	CASSIRTTNYGYTF	TGTGCCAGTAGTATCCGGACAACTAACTATGGCTACACCTTC
.	TRBJ2-6	TRBV23-1	.	CASSRPWVSPGSGANVLTF	TGCGCCAGCAGTCGACCCTGGGTGAGCCCAGGCTCTGGGGCCAACGTCCTGACTTTC
TRBD1	TRBJ1-5	TRBV3-1/TRBV3-2	few	CASSQVQGFQPQHF	TGTGCCAGCAGCCAAGTACAGGGGTTCCAGCCCCAGCATTTT
.	TRBJ1-5	TRBV6-4	.	CASSDGPDQPQHF	TGTGCCAGCAGTGACGGACCTGATCAGCCCCAGCATTTT
.	TRBJ1-2	TRBV19	.	CATRGEGTNYGYTF	TGTGCCACCCGAGGAGAAGGGACTAACTATGGCTACACCTTC
.	TRBJ1-3	TRBV10-1	.	CASTSTGNTIYF	TGCGCCAGCACCTCCACTGGAAACACCATATATTTT
TRBD1	TRBJ1-2	TRBV18	.	CASSPTGSTSEYGYTF	TGTGCCAGCTCGCCGACAGGGTCCACCTCGGAATATGGCTACACCTTC
TRBD2	TRBJ2-4	TRBV7-9	.	CASSPTGLAGPSDKNIQYF	TGTGCCAGCAGCCCCACGGGACTAGCGGGTCCTTCGGACAAAAACATTCAGTACTTC
TRBD2	TRBJ2-5	TRBV6-5	.	CATTGAGGRETQYF	TGTGCCACAACAGGGGCGGGGGGGCGAGAGACCCAGTACTTC